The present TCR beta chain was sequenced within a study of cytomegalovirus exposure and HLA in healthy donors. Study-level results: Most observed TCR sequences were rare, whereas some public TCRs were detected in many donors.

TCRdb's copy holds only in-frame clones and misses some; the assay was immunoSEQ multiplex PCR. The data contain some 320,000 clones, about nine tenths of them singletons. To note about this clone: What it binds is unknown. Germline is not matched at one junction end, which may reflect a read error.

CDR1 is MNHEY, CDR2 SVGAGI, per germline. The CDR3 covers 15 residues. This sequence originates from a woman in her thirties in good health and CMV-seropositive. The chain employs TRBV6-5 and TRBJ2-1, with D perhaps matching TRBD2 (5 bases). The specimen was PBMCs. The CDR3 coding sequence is TGTGCCGGCAGATACGGGAAAGGCTCCTACAATGAGCAGTTCTTC. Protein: CAGRYGKGSYNEQFF.